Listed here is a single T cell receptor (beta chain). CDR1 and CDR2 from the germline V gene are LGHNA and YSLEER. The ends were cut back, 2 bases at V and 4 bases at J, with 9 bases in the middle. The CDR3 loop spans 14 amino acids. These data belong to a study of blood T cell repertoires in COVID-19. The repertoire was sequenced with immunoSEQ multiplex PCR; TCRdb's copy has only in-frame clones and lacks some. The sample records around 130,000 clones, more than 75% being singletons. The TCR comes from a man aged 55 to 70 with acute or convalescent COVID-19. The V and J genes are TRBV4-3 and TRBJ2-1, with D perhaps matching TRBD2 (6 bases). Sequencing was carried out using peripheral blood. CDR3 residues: CASSQSGLYNEQFF. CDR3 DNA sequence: TGCGCCAGCAGCCAATCGGGACTGTACAATGAGCAGTTCTTC.